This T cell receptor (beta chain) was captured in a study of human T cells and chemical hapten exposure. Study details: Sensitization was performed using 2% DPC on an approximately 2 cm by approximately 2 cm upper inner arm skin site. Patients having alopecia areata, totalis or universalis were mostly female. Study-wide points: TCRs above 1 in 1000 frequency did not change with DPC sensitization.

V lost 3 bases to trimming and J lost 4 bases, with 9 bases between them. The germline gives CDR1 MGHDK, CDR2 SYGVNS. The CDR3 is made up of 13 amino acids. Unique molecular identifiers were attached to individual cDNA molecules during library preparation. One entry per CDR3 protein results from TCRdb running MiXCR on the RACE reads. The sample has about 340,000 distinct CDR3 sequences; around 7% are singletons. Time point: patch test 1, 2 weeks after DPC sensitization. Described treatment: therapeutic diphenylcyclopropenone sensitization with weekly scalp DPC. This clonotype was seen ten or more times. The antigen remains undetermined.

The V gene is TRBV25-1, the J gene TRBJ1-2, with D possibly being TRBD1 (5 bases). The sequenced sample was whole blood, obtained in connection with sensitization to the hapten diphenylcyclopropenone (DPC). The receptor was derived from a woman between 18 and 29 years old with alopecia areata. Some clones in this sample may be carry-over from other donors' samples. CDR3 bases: TGTGCCAGCAGTGAGGGGCGGAGCTATGGCTACACCTTC. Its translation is CASSEGRSYGYTF.